This T cell receptor beta chain is drawn from a study of Ad26.COV2.S vaccination and SARS-CoV-2 variants. Study findings and constraints: People who got the vaccine or the placebo had similar non-spike TCR breadth. Reports say spike-specific CD8+ and CD4+ T cell responses covered substantial breadth after vaccination. There was a possibility that the TCR breadth and depth analyses underestimated total T cell responses.

This CDR3 is 13 amino acids long. Germline loops: CDR1 LNHDA, CDR2 SQIVND (reference sequence). V was cut by 10 bases and J by 6 bases, with 15 bases left in between. On this clone itself: The antigen remains unidentified.

TCRdb keeps only in-frame clones here, not all; method: immunoSEQ multiplex PCR. The repertoire includes about 97,000 clones, 60% to 85% of them detected once, and roughly 17% sits in the top ten. This chain uses TRBV19 with TRBJ1-4; D may be TRBD1 (5 bases). The sequence was collected from a human donor who had recovered from COVID-19. The sequences come from peripheral blood, collected after recovery from COVID-19. The CDR3 DNA follows: TGTGCCACAAAAGGGGCCTTTGATGAAAAACTGTTTTTT. Protein: CATKGAFDEKLFF. Full variable domain (rest looked up from reference TRBV19 and TRBJ1-4): DGGITQSPKYLFRKEGQNVTLSCEQNLNHDAMYWYRQDPGQGLRLIYYSQIVNDFQKGDIAEGYSVSREKKESFPLTVTSAQKNPTAFYLCATKGAFDEKLFFGSGTQLSVL.